This passage covers 27 T cell receptor beta chains from one sample sequenced in a study of CD8+ T cells in alopecia areata. After isolation, RNA underwent reverse transcription to generate cDNA as the sequencing template. TCRdb keeps only in-frame clones here, not all; method: immunoSEQ multiplex PCR. The data hold around 200,000 clones, with roughly 60% observed a single time. Sequencing was performed on CD4+ T cells sorted from blood, taken at week 0. Every receptor here comes from a human donor with alopecia areata.

This clone turned up a few times. This rearrangement joins TRBV29-1 to TRBJ1-2; D unresolved. Germline CDR1 reads SQVTM; CDR2 reads ANQGSEA. Trimming removed 2 bases from V and 12 bases from J, with 19 bases in between. This CDR3 has 13 amino acids. CDR3 in amino acids: CSVERLNDGYHTF. The CDR3 nucleotides read TGCAGCGTTGAACGGCTAAATGATGGATACCACACCTTC. Drawing the rest from reference TRBV29-1 and TRBJ1-2, the complete variable domain is SAVISQKPSRDICQRGTSLTIQCQVDSQVTMMFWYRQQPGQSLTLIATANQGSEATYESGFVIDKFPISRPNLTFSTLTVSNMSPEDSSIYLCSVERLNDGYHTFGSGTRLTVV.

Comment on this clone: Within the sample, other DNA sequences also encode this same CDR3. The rearrangement joins TRBV5-1 to TRBJ2-3; D gene uncertain. Trimming left V 0 bases short and J 0 bases short, with 2 bases between. Per the germline V gene, CDR1 is SGHRS and CDR2 is YFSETQ. This CDR3 spans 13 amino acids. DNA for the CDR3: TGCGCCAGCAGCTTGGACAGCACAGATACGCAGTATTTT. Amino acids: CASSLDSTDTQYF.

The V and J genes are TRBV29-1 and TRBJ2-2, with 14 bases identical to TRBD2. The length of the CDR3 is 16 residues. V lost 7 bases and J lost 0; bases outside the gene matches: 4. Germline CDR1 and CDR2: SQVTM and ANQGSEA. This CDR3 is CSALGLAGANTGELFF. CDR3 DNA: TGCAGCGCACTGGGACTAGCGGGGGCGAACACCGGGGAGCTGTTTTTT.

This clone was observed a handful of times. The gene calls are TRBV6-6 and TRBJ2-7; TRBD2 aligns across 12 bases. After removal of 6 bases from V and 6 bases from J, the junction contained 6 bases not matched to a gene. The CDR3 loop spans 14 amino acids. Germline V lookup: CDR1 MNHNY, CDR2 SVGAGI (reference sequence). DNA for the CDR3: TGTGCCAGCAGCCAACTAGCGGGGGGCCCCGAGCAGTACTTC. Protein: CASSQLAGGPEQYF.

This chain links TRBV29-1 with TRBJ2-7, with 7 bases aligning to TRBD1. This CDR3 has 13 amino acids. V lost 6 bases and J lost 2; bases outside the gene matches: 7. CDR1 and CDR2 (germline): SQVTM, ANQGSEA. DNA of the CDR3: TGCAGCGTGCGATTGGGACAGACCTACGAGCAGTACTTC. Encoded protein: CSVRLGQTYEQYF.

This clone was observed a handful of times. This sequence joins TRBV13 and TRBJ2-5; a possible D gene is TRBD2 (6 bases). This CDR3 comprises 13 residues. CDR1 and CDR2 from the germline V gene are PRHDT and FYEKMQ (reference sequence). Trimming removed 3 bases at V and 7 bases at J, with 12 bases between. CDR3 sequence: CASSFIQGGTQYF. The CDR3 DNA is TGTGCCAGCAGCTTTATCCAGGGAGGGACCCAGTACTTC.

This rearrangement joins TRBV20-1 to TRBJ2-3; D uncertain. Germline V gene lookup returns CDR1 DFQATT and CDR2 SNEGSKA (reference sequence). The V end lost 6 bases, the J end lost 3 bases, and 7 bases lay between the germline ends. This CDR3 region has 11 residues. DNA for the CDR3: TGCAGTGCCCAGACAACAGATACGCAGTATTTT. This encodes CSAQTTDTQYF.

V usage is TRBV25-1 and J usage is TRBJ1-6; D ambiguous. This CDR3 is 13 amino acids long. The V end was cut by 4 bases, the J end by 10 bases, with 11 bases between. The germline CDR1 and CDR2 sequences are MGHDK and SYGVNS. This CDR3 is CASSASLRSPLHF. CDR3 bases: TGTGCCAGCAGTGCTAGCTTGAGGTCACCCCTCCACTTT.

This clone was seen a few times. The chain combines TRBV21-1 with TRBJ1-4. TRBV21-1 is a pseudogene segment. CDR3 length: 13 residues. The CDR3 bases are TGTGCCAGCATAGGAGAACCCACTGAAAAACTGTTTTTT. It yields the protein CASIGEPTEKLFF.

The chain uses TRBV5-1 and TRBJ2-4; 11 bases map to TRBD2. Germline trimming cut 0 bases from V and 6 bases from J; bases unmatched to any gene: 5. From germline, CDR1 is SGHRS and CDR2 YFSETQ. The CDR3 has 16 amino acids. The CDR3 here is CASSLVTSGGGNIQYF. CDR3 DNA sequence: TGCGCCAGCAGCTTGGTAACTAGCGGGGGAGGAAACATTCAGTACTTC.

This chain links TRBV14 with TRBJ2-3; tentative D call: TRBD2 (5 bases). Germline-derived CDR1 and CDR2 are SGHDN and FVKESK. The CDR3 is made up of 13 amino acids. Trimming stripped 1 base from V and 9 bases from J, with 11 bases between. The CDR3 coding sequence is TGTGCCAGCAGCCAAGTCATCGGGGTGACGCAGTATTTT. It encodes CASSQVIGVTQYF.

This chain connects TRBV7-2 to TRBJ1-6, with 9 bases that match TRBD1. The length of the CDR3 is 14 residues. Germline loops: CDR1 SGHTA, CDR2 FQGNSA. The junction had 6 bases not matched to a gene; V was cut back by 5 bases and J by 10 bases. The CDR3, as DNA: TGTGCCAGCAGCCAGGGACAGGGTGGCTCACCCCTCCACTTT. Translated, it gives CASSQGQGGSPLHF. The variable domain in full, completed from reference TRBV7-2 and TRBJ1-6, reads GAGVSQSPSNKVTEKGKDVELRCDPISGHTALYWYRQSLGQGLEFLIYFQGNSAPDKSGLPSDRFSAERTGGSVSTLTIQRTQQEDSAVYLCASSQGQGGSPLHFGNGTRLTVT.

As concerns this clone: The same CDR3 also results from other DNA sequences found in this sample. V usage is TRBV7-3 and J usage is TRBJ2-2; D gene uncertain. V lost 5 bases to trimming and J lost 4 bases, with 5 bases between them. There are 12 residues in the CDR3. Germline loops: CDR1 SGHTA, CDR2 FQGTGA. The CDR3 loop is CASSTSTGELFF. CDR3 bases: TGTGCCAGCAGCACATCCACCGGGGAGCTGTTTTTT.

This rearrangement joins TRBV5-1 to TRBJ2-5; 11 positions match TRBD2. The CDR3 consists of 14 residues. V dropped 8 bases and J dropped 4; count of bases not matched to a gene: 7. Germline CDR1 reads SGHRS; CDR2 reads YFSETQ. The CDR3 reads CASSSGGPSETQYF. The DNA for the CDR3 is TGCGCCAGTTCTAGCGGGGGGCCTTCAGAGACCCAGTACTTC.

The chain uses TRBV4-1 and TRBJ1-6; possibly TRBD1 for D (6 bases). There are 15 residues in the CDR3. Trimming pared 2 bases from V and 9 bases from J, leaving 14 bases between. The germline V gene has CDR1 MGHRA and CDR2 YSYEKL. The CDR3, as DNA: TGCGCCAGCAGCCAATTTCACAGGGTCGCTTCACCCCTCCACTTT. It translates to CASSQFHRVASPLHF.

The chain has TRBV9 and TRBJ2-4; 7 bases line up with TRBD1. Germline V gives CDR1 SGDLS, CDR2 YYNGEE. The V segment lost 4 bases and the J segment 6 bases; nucleotides outside the gene matches: 7. The CDR3 consists of 14 residues. The DNA for the CDR3 is TGTGCCAGCAGCCCTAGGGACAGCTTAAACATTCAGTACTTC. This encodes CASSPRDSLNIQYF. The variable domain in full, completed from reference TRBV9 and TRBJ2-4, reads DSGVTQTPKHLITATGQRVTLRCSPRSGDLSVYWYQQSLDQGLQFLIQYYNGEERAKGNILERFSAQQFPDLHSELNLSSLELGDSALYFCASSPRDSLNIQYFGAGTRLSVL.

V gene TRBV30 combines with J gene TRBJ2-3, with D hard to call. V shed 7 bases and J shed 6 bases, with 14 bases lying between them. The CDR3 has 12 amino acids. CDR1 and CDR2 (germline): GTSNPN, SVGIG (reference sequence). The CDR3 reads CASSKSGDTQYF. The DNA of the CDR3 is TGTGCCTCCTCGAAATCTGGGGATACGCAGTATTTT.

This chain joins TRBV29-1 and TRBJ2-1, with a tentative D call TRBD2 (5 bases). Germline assignment: CDR1 SQVTM and CDR2 ANQGSEA. V lost 2 bases and J 1 base, leaving 9 bases between the germline ends. The CDR3 consists of 14 residues. CDR3 residues: CSVERRGSYNEQFF. For the CDR3, the DNA is TGCAGCGTTGAACGTCGGGGTTCCTACAATGAGCAGTTCTTC.

The chain links TRBV7-6 to TRBJ1-5; D might be TRBD1 (5 bases). The CDR3 length is 15 residues. Trimming left V 6 bases short and J 0 bases short, with 12 bases between. Germline V gene sequence: CDR1 SGHVS, CDR2 FNYEAQ. The CDR3 bases are TGTGCCAGCAGGTTTCAGGACAATAGCAATCAGCCCCAGCATTTT. Translation: CASRFQDNSNQPQHF.

The rearrangement links TRBV7-9 to TRBJ2-5, with 7 nucleotides matching TRBD1. CDR3 size: 14 residues. The germline V gene has CDR1 SEHNR and CDR2 FQNEAQ (reference sequence). After removal of 5 bases from V and 2 bases from J, the junction contained 5 bases not matched to a gene. CDR3 DNA sequence: TGTGCCAGCAGCCCGCTACAGGGGCAAGAGACCCAGTACTTC. Protein product: CASSPLQGQETQYF.

This clone was counted a few times. The chain couples TRBV15 to TRBJ2-3; no clear D. Per germline, CDR1 LNHNV and CDR2 YYDKDF (reference sequence). V gave up 0 bases and J gave up 2 bases, with 21 bases separating them. The CDR3 is 19 amino acids. In nucleotides, the CDR3 is TGTGCCACCAGCAGAGATTCAGCGTATAAAAGAGAGGACACAGATACGCAGTATTTT. It yields the protein CATSRDSAYKREDTDTQYF.

The chain combines TRBV29-1 with TRBJ1-2; D call uncertain. The germline V gene has CDR1 SQVTM and CDR2 ANQGSEA. Trimming cost V 7 bases and J 6 bases, with 12 bases left between them. The CDR3 is made up of 11 amino acids. The CDR3 here is CSADYGHGYTF. DNA of the CDR3: TGCAGCGCAGACTACGGTCATGGCTACACCTTC.

The chain recombines TRBV4-3 with TRBJ1-2; no firm D call. The CDR3 runs 14 residues. V was trimmed by 0 bases and J by 8 bases, leaving 13 bases between them. Germline CDR1 and CDR2: LGHNA and YSLEER. CDR3 nucleotide sequence: TGCGCCAGCAGCCAAGATCTGACGGGAGGAGGCTACACCTTC. Amino acids: CASSQDLTGGGYTF.

The V gene is TRBV27, the J gene TRBJ2-2, with no clear D. The CDR3 totals 15 residues. V was shortened by 2 bases and J by 3 bases, with 10 bases between the two germline ends. CDR1 and CDR2 from the germline V gene are MNHEY and SMNVEV (reference sequence). CDR3 protein: CASSLGRADTGELFF. CDR3 bases: TGTGCCAGCAGTTTAGGACGGGCGGACACCGGGGAGCTGTTTTTT.

The V gene is TRBV7-3, the J gene TRBJ1-6, with 7 bases aligning to TRBD1. The CDR3 totals 16 residues. V trimming: 4 bases; J trimming: 8 bases; junction bases outside the gene matches: 11. The germline gives CDR1 SGHTA, CDR2 FQGTGA. The CDR3: CASSSQGFGTDSPLHF. The DNA of the CDR3 is TGTGCCAGCAGCTCACAGGGTTTTGGGACAGATTCACCCCTCCACTTT. Supplemented by reference TRBV7-3 and TRBJ1-6, the full variable domain reads GAGVSQTPSNKVTEKGKYVELRCDPISGHTALYWYRQSLGQGPEFLIYFQGTGAADDSGLPNDRFFAVRPEGSVSTLKIQRTERGDSAVYLCASSSQGFGTDSPLHFGNGTRLTVT.

The CDR3 here is CASSEVSAANEQFF. In DNA form, the CDR3 reads TGTGCCAGCAGTGAAGTGTCGGCAGCCAATGAGCAGTTCTTC. The chain has TRBV2 and TRBJ2-1; D is unresolved. V was shortened by 1 base and J by 6 bases, with 10 bases between the two germline ends. Looked up from germline, CDR1 is SNHLY and CDR2 is FYNNEI. This CDR3 is built from 14 residues.

The chain recombines TRBV9 with TRBJ2-1; 10 bases line up with TRBD2. The V segment lost 0 bases and the J segment 9 bases; nucleotides outside the gene matches: 9. This CDR3 has 16 amino acids. Germline lookup yields CDR1 SGDLS and CDR2 YYNGEE. The CDR3 DNA reads TGTGCCAGCAGCGTAGTCCGGACTAGCGGAGGCGGTGAGCAGTTCTTC. Its protein product is CASSVVRTSGGGEQFF.